This TCR beta chain comes out of a study of cytomegalovirus exposure and HLA in healthy donors. General study points: TCR beta V- and J-gene trimming, according to a later analysis, was linked to a missense DCLRE1C variant. In a later analysis, the majority of CMV-associated beta chains seemingly showed HLA restriction. Later, an analysis showed that TCR beta chains associated with HLA were more clonally expanded than others that were equally common. The study labeled 150 to 200 TCR beta chains cytomegalovirus-associated.

The PCR had 60 Vbeta and 13 Jbeta primers. Produced via immunoSEQ multiplex PCR; TCRdb's table is partial and in-frame only. The data contain about 200,000 clones, 70% to 80% of them singletons. The CDR3 is 15 residues long. The trim removed 2 bases at V and 4 bases at J, leaving 5 bases unmatched. CDR1 is SGHVS, CDR2 FNYEAQ, per germline. In regard to this clone: Its antigen is undetermined.

The sequenced material came from PBMCs. The chain uses TRBV7-6 and TRBJ2-7; 10 nucleotides line up with TRBD2. The TCR was taken from a male donor in good health and CMV-seropositive. This chain's CDR3 is CASSLSASGSYEQYF. CDR3 sequence (DNA): TGTGCCAGCAGCTTATCAGCTAGCGGGAGTTACGAGCAGTACTTC. Complete variable domain (other parts from reference TRBV7-6 and TRBJ2-7): GAGVSQSPRYKVTKRGQDVALRCDPISGHVSLYWYRQALGQGPEFLTYFNYEAQQDKSGLPNDRFSAERPEGSISTLTIQRTEQRDSAMYRCASSLSASGSYEQYFGPGTRLTVT.